Listed here are 8 T cell receptor beta chains from one sample, sequenced in a study of shared clonotypes between healthy human individuals. The method was immunoSEQ multiplex PCR; TCRdb's version includes in-frame clones alone and lacks a portion of them. The profile shows about 610,000 clones, more than 95% of them singletons. Sequencing was carried out using naive CD4+ T cells sorted from blood. Indicated subset: CD45RA+ positively selected. These receptors all stem from a woman in her 30s in good health.

The CDR3 spells CASRGLGEPGELFF. The CDR3, as DNA: TGTGCCAGCAGGGGCTTAGGGGAGCCCGGGGAGCTGTTTTTT. The rearrangement joins TRBV2 to TRBJ2-2; tentatively, D is TRBD1 or TRBD2 (5 bases each). The V end lost 6 bases, the J end lost 6 bases, and 14 bases lay between the germline ends. This CDR3 has 14 residues. CDR1 is SNHLY and CDR2 is FYNNEI in the germline V gene.

The V call is TRBV5-1, the J call TRBJ2-1; 12 nucleotides agree with TRBD2. V was pared by 4 bases and J by 6 bases, with 14 bases of the junction left unmatched. Looked up from germline, CDR1 is SGHRS and CDR2 is YFSETQ. The CDR3 has 18 residues. CDR3 residues: CASSLATTSGSVANEQFF. The CDR3 region has the DNA TGCGCCAGCAGCCTGGCGACGACTAGCGGGAGTGTAGCCAATGAGCAGTTCTTC.

The chain carries TRBV7-2 and TRBJ2-7; D is undetermined. The CDR3 has 13 residues. Per the germline V gene, CDR1 is SGHTA and CDR2 is FQGNSA. Deletions cut 5 bases from V and 5 bases from J, with 13 bases between. CDR3 residues: CASSPMYADEQYF. Here the CDR3 DNA reads TGTGCCAGCAGCCCAATGTACGCGGACGAGCAGTACTTC.

The chain has TRBV19 and TRBJ1-6; no definite D call. The CDR3 runs 17 residues. CDR1 is LNHDA and CDR2 is SQIVND in the germline V gene (reference sequence). V was clipped by 5 bases and J by 6 bases, with 20 bases between them. CDR3 protein: CASSRLRTEAGNSPLHF. The DNA for the CDR3 is TGTGCCAGTAGTCGTCTCAGGACTGAAGCGGGTAATTCACCCCTCCACTTT.

The gene calls are TRBV28 and TRBJ2-5; D is unclear. The J call may be faulty, since TRBJ2-7 better matches the DNA end. CDR3 length equals 13 residues. Germline CDR1 reads MDHEN; CDR2 reads SYDVKM. CDR3 DNA sequence: TGTGCCAGCAGTTCCCACGGACCCTACGAGCAGTACTTC. Protein product: CASSSHGPYEQYF.

The rearrangement links TRBV7-3 to TRBJ1-5; no clear D gene. Germline V CDR1 and CDR2: SGHTA, FQGTGA. The length of the CDR3 is 12 residues. V gave up 2 bases and J gave up 8 bases, with 7 bases separating them. The DNA for the CDR3 is TGTGCCAGCAGCTTAGACGTGGAGCCCCAGCATTTT. It specifies CASSLDVEPQHF.

The chain combines TRBV18 with TRBJ1-1, with unresolved D. The V gene lost 3 bases and the J gene lost 8 bases, with 22 bases spanning the gap. Germline values: CDR1 KGHSH, CDR2 LQKENI. The CDR3 has 16 residues. CDR3 in DNA: TGTGCCAGCTCACCCCAGAACACTGTTGGGCTACTGGAAGCTTTCTTT. Translation gives CASSPQNTVGLLEAFF.

The V gene is TRBV11-3, the J gene TRBJ1-6, with 9 bases aligning to TRBD1. V was pared by 4 bases and J by 8 bases, with 18 bases of the junction left unmatched. Germline V lookup: CDR1 SGHNT, CDR2 YENEEA. The CDR3 length is 19 residues. Here the CDR3 reads CASSWSLAGQGGNHSPLHF. As DNA, the CDR3 is TGTGCCAGCAGCTGGAGCCTCGCGGGACAGGGAGGGAACCATTCACCCCTCCACTTT. The variable domain in full, with the rest retrieved from reference TRBV11-3 and TRBJ1-6, is EAGVVQSPRYKIIEKKQPVAFWCNPISGHNTLYWYLQNLGQGPELLIRYENEEAVDDSQLPKDRFSAERLKGVDSTLKIQPAELGDSAVYLCASSWSLAGQGGNHSPLHFGNGTRLTVT.